The present T cell receptor (beta chain) was sequenced within a study of regulatory T cells in long-lasting Graves disease. General study results and limits: Persistent Graves' patients showed reduced TCR diversity versus newly diagnosed patients.

Of note for this clonotype: Its antigen is not known. One base separates it from a far larger clone, so it is likely a read error. This CDR3 is missing its conserved last phenylalanine or tryptophan, likely due to a read error.

Assembly of TCR beta libraries relied on iRepertoire HTBI primers together with Arm-PCR of CDR3 regions. TCRdb re-derived calls from the multiplex PCR reads in MiXCR, one entry per CDR3 protein. Of about 530,000 distinct CDR3 sequences listed, about 16% are singletons. Sample time point: newly diagnosed GD, antithyroid drugs for less than 3 months. PBMCs were the source of the RNA used for TCR sequencing. Each patient gave Nine milliliters of EDTA-anticoagulated peripheral blood. These data also formed part of another study, on T cells in Graves' hyperthyroidism and ophthalmopathy. That work states: No ophthalmopathy progression within 18 months constituted stable Graves' hyperthyroidism.

This receptor was identified in a woman aged 35-65 years with Graves disease. Sequenced material: peripheral blood mononuclear cells (PBMCs), taken at new diagnosis, from a patient treated with antithyroid drugs.

In nucleotides, the CDR3 is TGTGCCAGCAGTGAAGAGGCAGATACGCAGTATCTT. It is translated as CASSEEADTQYL. This sequence joins TRBV12-3 or TRBV12-4 and TRBJ2-3; D gene uncertain. CDR3 size: 12 residues. V was pared by 5 bases and J by 4 bases, with 7 bases between.